This TCR beta chain was identified in a study of blood T cell repertoires in COVID-19 (TCRdb year 2020). Study-wide context: The collaborator samples originated in the United States, Italy and Spain and spanned the acute and convalescent phases of COVID-19. The material from the prospective study consisted of cDNA or gDNA derived from T cells, B-cell-depleted T cells, or PBMCs. Where available, HLA class I and class II types were obtained from metadata supplied by the sample provider rather than from assay-based typing. Subjects who had been exposed to COVID-19, were actively infected with it, or had recovered from it provided the deeply sampled blood TCRbeta repertoires that made up the dataset. Samples were obtained from the ongoing ImmuneRACE study (first 160 participants) and from roughly 1,300 subjects provided by 6 global collaborators. A freely available public database, intended as a resource for researchers studying the immune response to SARS-CoV-2, is where the repertoires were released. Nearly every sample came with metadata listing a de-identified subject ID, COVID-19 status, age in years and sex. Paper-wide results and their limitations: How much clinical and demographic metadata was included differed by source and by participant, and the metadata was provided uncurated.

One collaborating source in Seattle enrolled patients during active infection and followed them longitudinally through the course of disease. Whole blood was collected in K2EDTA tubes by collaborating institutions according to the institutions' own protocols. For TCRbeta analysis, collaborators shipped samples as frozen whole blood, isolated PBMCs, or DNA extracted from either of those sample types. TCRbeta CDR3 regions were amplified from genomic DNA using the immunoSEQ Assay, a bias-controlled multiplex PCR. The source study handled its data this way. The number of nucleated cells in each sample was estimated by amplification of reference gene primers within the assay. Sequence reads were collapsed and filtered to measure the absolute abundance of every unique TCRbeta CDR3 rearrangement. Productive Simpson clonality was computed per sample as the square root of Simpson's diversity index over productive rearrangements. TCRdb obtained this table from immuneACCESS and retained in-frame rearrangements with V and J assigned. These tables miss some clones; where compared with another copy, unresolved V genes account for less than half of the shortfall, and the remainder is unexplained. V and J calls and clone size are those listed in that table; D and trimming were worked out from the DNA. Present in this sample are approximately 300,000 clones, under 85% of which were seen just once. The biggest ten clones account for 0.85% to 1% of the sample.

V trim: 6 bases; J trim: 4 bases; unmatched bases: 15. CDR1 and CDR2 were assigned from the germline V gene as MNHEY and SVGEGT. Counted from cysteine to phenylalanine, this CDR3 has 17 amino acids. Only the CDR3 DNA stays, 51 bases, in frame from base 1. This clone was seen just once. No antigen is known for it. Base qualities are not at hand, and no much larger clone is one base apart. The V and J segments used are TRBV6-2 or TRBV6-3 and TRBJ1-2, with 9 central nucleotides matching TRBD1. This receptor was taken from a human donor with COVID-19, enrolled during active disease. The donor label of this sample is uncertain. The specimen was peripheral blood. The nucleotide sequence reads TGTGCCAGCAGCACGAAGGTAGATCCGGGACAGGGCTATGGCTACACCTTC. It is translated as CASSTKVDPGQGYGYTF.